What follows are 29 T cell receptor beta chains derived from one specimen sequenced in a study of OX40 agonist ivuxolimab in advanced cancers. Only in-frame clones appear in the TCRdb table, and some are missing; sequencing was by immunoSEQ multiplex PCR. Among some 86,000 clones, about 90% were seen once, and the ten largest hold approximately 8.4%. This specimen was CD4+ or CD8+ T cells sorted from blood, taken in a trial of the OX40 agonist ivuxolimab. The receptors derive from an adult with an advanced solid tumor such as melanoma, head and neck, liver or kidney cancer.

J is TRBJ2-7 and V is TRBV28; D is tentatively TRBD1 or TRBD2 (7 bases each). V lost 2 bases, J lost 3 bases, and 23 bases lay in between. CDR1 is MDHEN, CDR2 SYDVKM, per germline. The CDR3 is 18 amino acids. The CDR3 DNA sequence: TGTGCCAGCAGTTTAAGTCCAGCGGGACAGTCCCCAATCTACGAGCAGTACTTC. Translating it yields CASSLSPAGQSPIYEQYF.

The chain is built from TRBV6-1 and TRBJ2-5; D may be TRBD1 (6 bases). Germline V gene data show CDR1 as MNHNS and CDR2 as SASEGT. Trimming removed 6 bases at V and 2 bases at J, with 16 bases between. The CDR3 sequence is 15 residues long. The CDR3 region is CASSPSGQGQETQYF. CDR3 coding DNA: TGTGCCAGCAGCCCCTCGGGGCAGGGGCAAGAGACCCAGTACTTC.

The V call is TRBV29-1, the J call TRBJ2-7, with 11 bases aligning to TRBD2. V was clipped by 4 bases and J by 4 bases; unmatched bases: 6. The CDR3 length is 14 residues. Germline CDR1 is SQVTM and CDR2 is ANQGSEA. The CDR3 DNA reads as TGCAGCGTTGCCGGGACTAGCGGTTTTTACGAGCAGTACTTC. Encoded protein: CSVAGTSGFYEQYF.

The chain combines TRBV9 with TRBJ2-7, with 8 nucleotides matching TRBD2. This CDR3 comprises 14 residues. Germline V gene lookup returns CDR1 SGDLS and CDR2 YYNGEE. J lost 0 bases, V lost 4 bases, and 3 bases had no gene match. The CDR3 DNA is TGTGCCAGCAGCAAAACTAGCGGCTCCTACGAGCAGTACTTC. Encoded protein: CASSKTSGSYEQYF.

The chain combines TRBV27 with TRBJ2-7; 8 positions agree with TRBD2. The germline CDR1 and CDR2 sequences are MNHEY and SMNVEV (reference sequence). The CDR3 spans 17 residues. J gave up 3 bases and V 6 bases, and 16 bases lay outside the gene matches. CDR3 bases: TGTGCCAGCAGCCCTACTCCACTAGCGGAACAGGACTACGAGCAGTACTTC. Translating it yields CASSPTPLAEQDYEQYF.

Points on this clone: The same CDR3 can be traced to other DNA sequences in this sample. The V call is TRBV7-9, the J call TRBJ1-1; tentatively, D is TRBD1 (5 bases). Germline values: CDR1 SEHNR, CDR2 FQNEAQ (reference sequence). V lost 1 base to trimming and J lost 3 bases, with 9 bases between them. The CDR3 has 14 amino acids. The DNA for the CDR3 is TGTGCCAGCAGCTTAGTCGGAGGGGACACTGAAGCTTTCTTT. Amino acid sequence: CASSLVGGDTEAFF.

This chain links TRBV16 with TRBJ1-2; a possible D gene is TRBD1 (6 bases). V was pared by 0 bases and J by 4 bases, with 12 bases between. CDR1 is KGHSY and CDR2 is FQNENV in the germline V gene. The CDR3 covers 15 residues. CDR3 DNA: TGTGCCAGCAGCCAATCGACGGGGGCGGGCTATGGCTACACCTTC. Protein sequence: CASSQSTGAGYGYTF.

The chain combines TRBV4-2 with TRBJ1-4; the D is unclear. The CDR3 extends over 14 amino acids. Trimming cost V 4 bases and J 3 bases, with 9 bases left between them. Germline V gives CDR1 LGHNA, CDR2 YNFKEQ. DNA for the CDR3: TGTGCCAGCAGCCTGCGGGGTCCTAATGAAAAACTGTTTTTT. This sequence encodes CASSLRGPNEKLFF.

The chain employs TRBV10-3 and TRBJ2-1; D remains unclear. This CDR3 is built from 15 residues. Germline V gene lookup returns CDR1 ENHRY and CDR2 SYGVKD. V shed 3 bases and J shed 7 bases, with 16 bases lying between them. The CDR3 is CAISELVKQANEQFF. CDR3 DNA: TGTGCCATCAGTGAATTAGTTAAACAAGCGAATGAGCAGTTCTTC.

On this clone itself: Other DNA sequences in this specimen translate into the identical CDR3. The chain is built from TRBV11-2 and TRBJ2-5; TRBD2 matches at 8 bases. Germline V gene lookup returns CDR1 SGHAT and CDR2 FQNNGV. With V trimmed by 5 bases and J by 5 bases, 4 bases remained unmatched. The CDR3 sequence is 13 residues long. The DNA for the CDR3 is TGTGCCAGCAGCCTCGGCGGGGGGGAGACCCAGTACTTC. It translates to CASSLGGGETQYF.

The rearrangement uses TRBV2 and TRBJ2-4; tentative D call: TRBD1 (5 bases). With 7 bases removed from V and 1 base from J, the gap between germline ends came to 17 bases. This CDR3 spans 16 amino acids. Germline assignment: CDR1 SNHLY and CDR2 FYNNEI. The CDR3 region is CASTRKQEWAKNIQYF. The CDR3 DNA reads TGTGCCAGCACCCGAAAACAGGAGTGGGCCAAAAACATTCAGTACTTC.

V usage is TRBV29-1 and J usage is TRBJ2-2; 7 bases agree with TRBD2. CDR1 is SQVTM, CDR2 ANQGSEA, per germline. V lost 2 bases, J lost 0 bases, and 9 bases stayed unmatched. The CDR3 is 17 amino acids. The CDR3 region is CSVESERGRTNTGELFF. In DNA, the CDR3 is TGCAGCGTTGAATCGGAGCGGGGCAGGACGAACACCGGGGAGCTGTTTTTT.

This clone was detected only once. This chain uses TRBV30 with TRBJ1-1; perhaps TRBD1 as D (6 bases). Deletions cut 3 bases from V and 2 bases from J, with 10 bases between. CDR1 is GTSNPN, CDR2 SVGIG, per germline (reference sequence). The CDR3 is made up of 13 amino acids. The DNA of the CDR3 is TGTGCCTGGAGCATACAGGGTAACACTGAAGCTTTCTTT. Encoded protein: CAWSIQGNTEAFF.

The chain links TRBV5-1 to TRBJ2-7; 9 nucleotides align to TRBD1. This CDR3 comprises 17 residues. J was trimmed by 4 bases and V by 1 base; bases with no gene match: 12. Germline V gives CDR1 SGHRS, CDR2 YFSETQ. The CDR3 spells CASSLWLRDRENYEQYF. CDR3 bases: TGCGCCAGCAGCTTGTGGCTCCGGGACAGGGAGAATTACGAGCAGTACTTC.

The chain links TRBV7-9 to TRBJ2-7; D gene uncertain. The CDR3 runs to 11 residues. Germline loops: CDR1 SEHNR, CDR2 FQNEAQ (reference sequence). V was pared by 5 bases and J by 6 bases, with 8 bases between. CDR3 sequence reads: CASSQAREQYF. CDR3 sequence (DNA): TGTGCCAGCAGCCAGGCCCGCGAGCAGTACTTC.

The chain links TRBV6-6 to TRBJ1-3, with D possibly matching TRBD1 (5 bases). V lost 6 bases and J 0 bases, leaving 9 bases between the germline ends. Germline CDR1 and CDR2: MNHNY and SVGAGI (reference sequence). CDR3 size: 14 residues. The CDR3: CASSAGYSGNTIYF. CDR3 coding DNA: TGTGCCAGCAGCGCAGGGTACTCTGGAAACACCATATATTTT.

The chain recombines TRBV28 with TRBJ1-1; D might be TRBD1 (5 bases). Looked up from germline, CDR1 is MDHEN and CDR2 is SYDVKM. Between the trimmed V and J ends, which lost 3 bases and 8 bases, there was a span of 10 bases. The CDR3 is 12 residues long. The CDR3 nucleotides are TGTGCCAGCAGTTTTACGGCAGGGGAAGCTTTCTTT. Its protein product is CASSFTAGEAFF.

This chain links TRBV30 with TRBJ1-5, with 8 bases lining up with TRBD1. With V trimmed by 0 bases and J by 2 bases, 9 bases remained unmatched. The CDR3 has 17 residues. CDR1 GTSNPN and CDR2 SVGIG come from the germline V gene (reference sequence). The CDR3 nucleotides read TGTGCCTGGAGTGTTGGGCAGGGGGCGCCTGGCAATCAGCCCCAGCATTTT. It codes for CAWSVGQGAPGNQPQHF.

This chain connects TRBV5-1 to TRBJ2-2; 7 bases agree with TRBD2. The trim removed 3 bases at V and 6 bases at J, leaving 8 bases unmatched. The CDR3 totals 15 residues. Germline loops: CDR1 SGHRS, CDR2 YFSETQ. This CDR3 is CASSSGGGGPGELFF. The CDR3 DNA sequence: TGCGCCAGCAGCTCTGGCGGGGGAGGGCCCGGGGAGCTGTTTTTT.

This chain joins TRBV5-8 and TRBJ1-2; no clear D. The CDR3 consists of 14 residues. In germline, CDR1 is SGHTS, CDR2 YDEGEE. With 6 bases removed from V and 1 base from J, the gap between germline ends came to 13 bases. DNA of the CDR3: TGTGCCAGCAACCACGAGGCCGTTAACTATGGCTACACCTTC. Protein sequence: CASNHEAVNYGYTF. The entire variable domain, with the rest obtained from reference TRBV5-8 and TRBJ1-2, is as follows: EAGVTQSPTHLIKTRGQQATLRCSPISGHTSVYWYQQALGLGLQFLLWYDEGEERNRGNFPPRFSGRQFPNYSSELNVNALELEDSALYLCASNHEAVNYGYTFGSGTRLTVV.

The gene calls are TRBV21-1 and TRBJ2-7; the table names TRBD2, a call not compared with the DNA. TRBV21-1 counts as a pseudogene. The CDR3 length is 13 residues. CDR3 sequence (DNA): TGTGCCAGCAGCTATAGGAGGGGCTACGAGCAGTACTTC. It yields the protein CASSYRRGYEQYF.

The chain carries TRBV15 and TRBJ1-6; D gene unclear. The germline V gene has CDR1 LNHNV and CDR2 YYDKDF (reference sequence). Trimming took off 5 bases at V and 6 bases at J, with 11 bases between the two ends. The CDR3 totals 14 residues. CDR3 amino acids: CATSVHGSNSPLHF. DNA for the CDR3: TGTGCCACCAGCGTACACGGATCTAATTCACCCCTCCACTTT.

The J gene is TRBJ2-7, the V gene TRBV29-1; D possibly uses TRBD1 or TRBD2 (5 bases each). With 1 base removed from V and 3 bases from J, the gap between germline ends came to 16 bases. CDR1 and CDR2 (germline): SQVTM, ANQGSEA. The CDR3 totals 15 residues. The CDR3 DNA follows: TGCAGCGTTGAAGTACGGGACCTGGGTGGCTACGAGCAGTACTTC. Protein: CSVEVRDLGGYEQYF.

V is TRBV28 and J is TRBJ2-7, with 7 bases fitting TRBD2. Germline CDR1 MDHEN, CDR2 SYDVKM. V trimming: 8 bases; J trimming: 2 bases; junction bases outside the gene matches: 6. The CDR3 has 13 amino acids. The CDR3 bases are TGTGCCAGCCAAGCGGGGACTACCTACGAGCAGTACTTC. Amino acids: CASQAGTTYEQYF.

The chain carries TRBV14 and TRBJ2-1; a possible D gene is TRBD1 (6 bases). Trimming took 4 bases from V and 4 from J, leaving 14 bases between them. The CDR3 extends over 15 amino acids. CDR1 is SGHDN, CDR2 FVKESK, per germline. The DNA for the CDR3 is TGTGCCAGCAGCCGACTCGGGACACCTTACAATGAGCAGTTCTTC. Protein sequence: CASSRLGTPYNEQFF.

This clone was counted once. The V gene is TRBV29-1, the J gene TRBJ2-7; TRBD2 agrees at 10 bases. The junction had 7 bases not matched to a gene; V was cut back by 6 bases and J by 2 bases. The CDR3 consists of 14 residues. The germline V gene has CDR1 SQVTM and CDR2 ANQGSEA. For the CDR3, the DNA is TGCAGCGTCTCCCGGACTAGCGGCACCTACGAGCAGTACTTC. This translates into CSVSRTSGTYEQYF.

The chain carries TRBV30 and TRBJ2-1; D is unclear. CDR3 length: 12 amino acids. Germline V gene lookup returns CDR1 GTSNPN and CDR2 SVGIG (reference sequence). V was trimmed by 0 bases and J by 13 bases, leaving 13 bases between them. The CDR3 is CAWSVSSFDQFF. The CDR3 DNA follows: TGTGCCTGGAGTGTCTCTAGTTTTGATCAGTTCTTC.

The V gene is TRBV7-9, the J gene TRBJ1-2; 9 positions match TRBD1. V gave up 2 bases and J gave up 7 bases; unmatched junction bases: 20. CDR1 and CDR2 (germline): SEHNR, FQNEAQ (reference sequence). This CDR3 contains 19 residues. CDR3 in amino acids: CASSLPKQVPRDRVRGYTF. The CDR3 nucleotides are TGTGCCAGCAGCTTACCGAAACAGGTTCCCAGGGACAGGGTCCGTGGCTACACCTTC.

The CDR3 here is CASSYGTGLEKLFF. CDR3 nucleotide sequence: TGTGCCAGCAGCTACGGGACAGGGCTTGAAAAACTGTTTTTT. The V gene is TRBV28, the J gene TRBJ1-4; 9 nucleotides match TRBD1. Trimming cost V 6 bases and J 7 bases; bases outside gene matches: 6. Germline CDR1 is MDHEN and CDR2 is SYDVKM. The CDR3 has 14 amino acids. Based on the CDR3 plus reference TRBV28 and TRBJ1-4, the full variable domain is DVKVTQSSRYLVKRTGEKVFLECVQDMDHENMFWYRQDPGLGLRLIYFSYDVKMKEKGDIPEGYSVSREKKERFSLILESASTNQTSMYLCASSYGTGLEKLFFGSGTQLSVL.